These T cell receptor beta chains were read from a single sample in a study of cytotoxic CD8 clonotypes in ibrutinib-treated CLL. Clones were sequenced by immunoSEQ multiplex PCR, and TCRdb holds only the in-frame ones, with some missing. The top ten clones hold roughly an eighth of a sample with approximately 200,000 clones, around 72% of them seen once. Sequenced here: PBMCs, sampled after 24 months of ibrutinib treatment. These receptors were obtained from a human donor with chronic lymphocytic leukemia. The CDR3 runs from the conserved cysteine through the conserved F or W. Fields, in order: V gene, D gene, J gene, clone size, CDR3 protein, CDR3 DNA. A D gene is named only where the DNA matches it firmly. Clone size is not always given. Where it is, it says once, few, many or a class for expanded clones.

V: TRBV27; D: TRBD2; J: TRBJ2-3; size: NA; CDR3: CASKDAGGRTDTQYF; DNA: TGTGCCAGCAAAGACGCGGGAGGTCGCACAGATACGCAGTATTTT
V: TRBV10-1; D: TRBD1; J: TRBJ1-1; size: NA; CDR3: CANPSQGWNTEAFF; DNA: TGCGCCAACCCTTCACAGGGGTGGAACACTGAAGCTTTCTTT
V: TRBV7-9; D: NA; J: TRBJ1-3; size: few; CDR3: CASSPGPGISGNTIYF; DNA: TGTGCCAGCAGCCCGGGACCCGGGATTTCTGGAAACACCATATATTTT
V: TRBV15; D: NA; J: TRBJ2-3; size: NA; CDR3: CATSSETSYRLDTQYF; DNA: TGTGCCACCAGCAGCGAAACTAGCTACCGCTTGGATACGCAGTATTTT
V: TRBV28; D: TRBD2; J: TRBJ2-1; size: NA; CDR3: CASSPSGLAGVNEQFF; DNA: TGTGCCAGCAGCCCGTCGGGACTAGCGGGAGTCAATGAGCAGTTCTTC
V: TRBV14; D: TRBD1; J: TRBJ2-3; size: NA; CDR3: CASSQEGQGPQYF; DNA: TGTGCCAGCAGCCAAGAAGGACAGGGACCGCAGTATTTT
V: TRBV29-1; D: NA; J: TRBJ2-7; size: NA; CDR3: CSVEGVYAYEQYF; DNA: TGCAGCGTTGAAGGAGTGTATGCCTACGAGCAGTACTTC
V: TRBV7-8; D: NA; J: TRBJ2-3; size: NA; CDR3: CASSFSESTDTQYF; DNA: TGTGCCAGCAGCTTTTCAGAAAGCACAGATACGCAGTATTTT
V: TRBV6-5; D: TRBD1; J: TRBJ1-1; size: NA; CDR3: CASSYSGTGYTEAFF; DNA: TGTGCCAGCAGTTACTCCGGGACAGGTTACACTGAAGCTTTCTTT
V: TRBV7-2; D: NA; J: TRBJ2-3; size: NA; CDR3: CASSFTPAGKGTDTQYF; DNA: TGTGCCAGCAGCTTTACCCCCGCGGGTAAGGGCACAGATACGCAGTATTTT
V: TRBV5-4; D: NA; J: TRBJ1-1; size: once; CDR3: CASSLAWGDTEAFF; DNA: TGTGCCAGCAGCTTGGCGTGGGGGGACACTGAAGCTTTCTTT
V: TRBV9; D: TRBD2; J: TRBJ2-1; size: NA; CDR3: CASSSHRGLAGGPMGNEQFF; DNA: TGTGCCAGCAGCTCACATCGGGGACTAGCGGGAGGGCCCATGGGAAATGAGCAGTTCTTC
V: TRBV7-2; D: NA; J: TRBJ2-5; size: once; CDR3: CASSQQASQETQYF; DNA: TGTGCCAGCAGCCAACAGGCAAGCCAAGAGACCCAGTACTTC
V: TRBV7-8; D: NA; J: TRBJ2-7; size: NA; CDR3: CASSSDRSSYEQYF; DNA: TGTGCCAGCAGCTCAGACAGGAGCTCCTACGAGCAGTACTTC
V: TRBV27; D: NA; J: TRBJ2-2; size: NA; CDR3: CASSAASDLTGELFF; DNA: TGTGCCAGCAGTGCGGCTAGCGACCTCACCGGGGAGCTGTTTTTT
V: TRBV18; D: TRBD1; J: TRBJ1-4; size: NA; CDR3: CASSPRVPNDRVNTKLFF; DNA: TGTGCCAGCTCACCACGCGTCCCTAATGACAGGGTGAATACAAAACTGTTTTTT
V: TRBV4-2; D: NA; J: TRBJ2-3; size: NA; CDR3: CASSQDPGSRYTQYF; DNA: TGTGCCAGCAGCCAAGACCCGGGCTCCAGATATACGCAGTATTTT
V: TRBV10-1; D: NA; J: TRBJ2-7; size: few; CDR3: CASSESGTYEQYF; DNA: TGCGCCAGCAGTGAGTCGGGGACCTACGAGCAGTACTTC
V: TRBV7-2; D: NA; J: TRBJ1-4; size: few; CDR3: CASSLGQGVNEKLFF; DNA: TGTGCCAGCAGCTTAGGGCAGGGCGTTAATGAAAAACTGTTTTTT
V: TRBV14; D: NA; J: TRBJ2-7; size: NA; CDR3: CASSPESRRSNSYEQYF; DNA: TGTGCCAGCAGTCCAGAATCGCGTAGGTCAAACTCCTACGAGCAGTACTTC
V: TRBV28; D: TRBD2; J: TRBJ2-7; size: NA; CDR3: CASSFAGVSSEQYF; DNA: TGTGCCAGCAGTTTCGCGGGAGTATCCTCCGAGCAGTACTTC
V: TRBV6-1; D: TRBD1; J: TRBJ2-7; size: NA; CDR3: CASSRYRGREYEQYF; DNA: TGTGCCAGCAGTAGATACAGGGGGAGAGAGTACGAGCAGTACTTC
V: TRBV28; D: NA; J: TRBJ2-2; size: NA; CDR3: CASSFLSGSSGELFF; DNA: TGTGCCAGCAGTTTTCTCAGCGGCTCGTCGGGGGAGCTGTTTTTT
V: TRBV27; D: NA; J: TRBJ2-7; size: NA; CDR3: CASRPFGGSEQYF; DNA: TGTGCCAGCAGGCCCTTTGGGGGGAGCGAGCAGTACTTC